This T cell receptor (beta chain) was identified during a study of beta chain features in type 1 diabetes. General study points: Shortening of TCRB CDR3s, moderate but significant, appeared in all four CD4+ subsets of Type 1 diabetes patients.

Since all of the isolated RNA was reverse transcribed, expressed TCRB transcripts were what got sequenced. An average of around 3.9 million reads was obtained for naive, central memory and regulatory T cell samples. The data were produced by immunoSEQ multiplex PCR, yet TCRdb's version contains in-frame clones alone and is incomplete. Of roughly 340,000 clones in the sample, 10% to 15% were seen once. This clone appeared a few times. Antigen: not known. The CDR3 covers 15 residues. Losses at the gene ends were 2 bases for V and 2 bases for J; bases not matched to a gene: 4. Per the germline V gene, CDR1 is LGHNA and CDR2 is YSLEER.

The clonotype was recovered from a woman between 18 and 30 years old with type 1 diabetes. V gene TRBV4-3 combines with J gene TRBJ2-3; 7 nucleotides agree with TRBD2. Sequenced material: naive CD4+ T cells from blood. The CDR3 is CASSQSSGHTDTQYF. The CDR3 nucleotides read TGCGCCAGCAGCCAATCTAGCGGCCACACAGATACGCAGTATTTT.